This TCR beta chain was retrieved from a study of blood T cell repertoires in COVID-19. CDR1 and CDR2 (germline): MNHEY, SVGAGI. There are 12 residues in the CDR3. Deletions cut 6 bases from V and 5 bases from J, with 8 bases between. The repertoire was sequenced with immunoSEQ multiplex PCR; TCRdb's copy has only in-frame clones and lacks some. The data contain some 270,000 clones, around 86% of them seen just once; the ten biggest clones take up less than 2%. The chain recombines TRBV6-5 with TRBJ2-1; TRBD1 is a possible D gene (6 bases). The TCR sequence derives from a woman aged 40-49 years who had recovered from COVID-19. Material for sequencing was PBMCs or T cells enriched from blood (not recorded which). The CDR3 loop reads CASRGQNNEQFF. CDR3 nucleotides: TGTGCCAGCAGAGGACAGAACAATGAGCAGTTCTTC.